This T cell receptor beta chain was retrieved from a study of patients and donors after allogeneic stem cell transplantation. CDR3 length: 14 amino acids. Germline-derived CDR1 and CDR2 are SQVTM and ANQGSEA. TCRdb re-called the RT-PCR reads through MiXCR, storing one row per CDR3 protein. This table holds some 960,000 distinct CDR3 sequences, about a sixth found once. This clonotype was observed a handful of times. At one end the junction does not follow the germline gene, possibly because of a read error. This TCR was recovered from a human donor who was either an allogeneic HSCT recipient or a stem cell or donor lymphocyte infusion donor (not recorded which). It is not recorded whose cells these are; they may come from a transplant donor. Specimen: blood, either unsorted or a sorted T cell fraction (not recorded which). The chain combines TRBV29-1 with TRBJ2-1, with TRBD2 matching 8 bases. This CDR3 is CSVEGLAVSNEQFF. DNA for the CDR3: TGCAGCGTCGAAGGACTAGCTGTGAGTAATGAGCAGTTCTTC.